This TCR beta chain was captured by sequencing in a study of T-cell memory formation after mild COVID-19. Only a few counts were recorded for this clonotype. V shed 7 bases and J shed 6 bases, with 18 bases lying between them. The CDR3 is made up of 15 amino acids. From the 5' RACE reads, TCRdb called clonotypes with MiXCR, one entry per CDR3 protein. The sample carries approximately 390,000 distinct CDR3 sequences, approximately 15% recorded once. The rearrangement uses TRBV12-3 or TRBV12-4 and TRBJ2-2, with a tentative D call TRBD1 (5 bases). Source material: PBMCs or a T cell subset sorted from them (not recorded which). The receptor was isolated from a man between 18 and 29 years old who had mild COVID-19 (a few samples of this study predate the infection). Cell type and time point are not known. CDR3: CASISGRDVSGELFF. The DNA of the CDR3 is TGTGCCAGCATCTCCGGCAGGGATGTATCCGGGGAGCTGTTTTTT.